The present T cell receptor beta chain was sequenced within a study of shared clonotypes between healthy human individuals. Sorted-subset replicate PCRs used about 180 ng DNA, about 30,000 T cell genomes. TCRdb keeps only in-frame clones here, not all; method: immunoSEQ multiplex PCR. Of some 580,000 clones in the sample, more than 95% were seen once. This receptor was taken from a woman in her twenties or thirties in good health. The sequenced sample consisted of naive CD4+ T cells sorted from blood. Described subset: CD45RA+ positively selected.

The CDR3 protein is CASTHGGQHNEKLFF. The DNA for the CDR3 is TGTGCCAGCACCCATGGGGGACAGCATAATGAAAAACTGTTTTTT. The chain combines TRBV28 with TRBJ1-4; the match to TRBD1 covers 7 bases. The J segment lost 4 bases and the V segment lost 7 bases, leaving 9 bases of the junction unmatched. Germline V gives CDR1 MDHEN, CDR2 SYDVKM. The CDR3 consists of 15 residues.